The table lists the clone carrying this TCR beta chain with many counts. Germline trimming cut 5 bases from V and 0 bases from J; bases unmatched to any gene: 8. The CDR3 consists of 16 residues. Looked up from germline, CDR1 is SGHVS and CDR2 is FQNEAQ. TCRdb re-called the PCR reads through MiXCR, storing one row per CDR3 protein. This table holds 15,000 to 20,000 distinct CDR3 sequences, about a fifth found once. This sample stems from a study of molecular identifiers for immune sequencing clone quantification. Sequenced material: naive CD8+ T cells from blood, with Jurkat cell RNA spiked in. The subset is: FACS-sorted CD8+CD4-CCR7+CD45RA+ naive T cells. This TCR came from a human donor in good health. Some libraries in this study had Jurkat cell RNA spiked in. The genes are TRBV7-8 and TRBJ2-7; the match to TRBD2 covers 9 bases. This chain's CDR3 is CASSPWTSETSYEQYF. CDR3 nucleotide sequence: TGTGCCAGCAGCCCATGGACTAGCGAAACCTCCTACGAGCAGTACTTC.